These T cell receptor beta chains were read from a single sample in a study of T cells after yellow fever vaccination. TCRdb passed the 5' RACE reads through MiXCR, listing each CDR3 protein once. The sample has some 350,000 distinct CDR3 sequences; approximately 5.7% are singletons. Source: PBMCs, taken 5 days after the yellow fever booster vaccination. Source of these receptors: a man between 25 and 39 years old who received the YFV17D yellow fever vaccine. CDR3s include the opening cysteine and the closing phenylalanine or tryptophan. Each record gives: D gene, V gene, J gene, CDR3 length, clone size, CDR3 protein, CDR3 DNA. A D gene is named only where the DNA matches it firmly. Some rows mark clone size as missing; the rest say once, few, many or name a class of expanded clone.

D gene: NA; V gene: TRBV3-1; J gene: TRBJ2-7; CDR3 length: 14; clone size: few; CDR3 protein: CASSQEGWTYEQYF; CDR3 DNA: TGTGCCAGCAGCCAAGAGGGTTGGACCTACGAGCAGTACTTC
D gene: NA; V gene: TRBV7-2; J gene: TRBJ2-7; CDR3 length: 15; clone size: many; CDR3 protein: CASSTSGTSPYEQYF; CDR3 DNA: TGTGCCAGCAGCACCTCCGGGACCTCCCCCTACGAGCAGTACTTC
D gene: TRBD1; V gene: TRBV10-3; J gene: TRBJ1-1; CDR3 length: 17; clone size: few; CDR3 protein: CAISETQQGMGNTEAFF; CDR3 DNA: TGTGCCATCAGTGAGACCCAACAGGGGATGGGGAACACTGAAGCTTTCTTT
D gene: NA; V gene: TRBV4-3; J gene: TRBJ2-1; CDR3 length: 18; clone size: many; CDR3 protein: CASSQEPPVGRRVDEQFF; CDR3 DNA: TGCGCCAGCAGCCAAGAGCCTCCGGTGGGCAGGAGGGTTGATGAGCAGTTCTTC
D gene: NA; V gene: TRBV7-2; J gene: TRBJ1-4; CDR3 length: 14; clone size: few; CDR3 protein: CASSLVDSNEKLFF; CDR3 DNA: TGTGCCAGCAGCTTAGTCGACAGTAATGAAAAACTGTTTTTT
D gene: NA; V gene: TRBV7-9; J gene: TRBJ2-1; CDR3 length: 14; clone size: few; CDR3 protein: CASSLGVASNEQFF; CDR3 DNA: TGTGCCAGCAGCTTAGGGGTAGCTTCCAATGAGCAGTTCTTC
D gene: NA; V gene: TRBV7-2; J gene: TRBJ2-1; CDR3 length: 15; clone size: NA; CDR3 protein: CASSLARNSYNEQFF; CDR3 DNA: TGTGCCAGCAGCTTAGCTCGGAACTCCTACAATGAGCAGTTCTTC
D gene: NA; V gene: TRBV15; J gene: TRBJ2-3; CDR3 length: 12; clone size: NA; CDR3 protein: CATSSTPATQYF; CDR3 DNA: TGTGCCACCAGCAGTACCCCCGCCACGCAGTATTTT
D gene: TRBD2; V gene: TRBV12-3/TRBV12-4; J gene: TRBJ2-3; CDR3 length: 14; clone size: many; CDR3 protein: CAVTREGITDTQYF; CDR3 DNA: TGTGCCGTAACGCGGGAGGGGATAACAGATACGCAGTATTTT
D gene: TRBD2; V gene: TRBV5-6; J gene: TRBJ2-7; CDR3 length: 15; clone size: NA; CDR3 protein: CASSYGTSGFYELYF; CDR3 DNA: TGTGCCAGCAGCTATGGGACTAGCGGATTCTACGAGCTGTACTTC
D gene: NA; V gene: TRBV5-1; J gene: TRBJ2-5; CDR3 length: 14; clone size: many; CDR3 protein: CASSSRSAAETQYF; CDR3 DNA: TGCGCCAGCAGCTCCCGTTCGGCAGCGGAGACCCAGTACTTC
D gene: NA; V gene: TRBV29-1; J gene: TRBJ2-2; CDR3 length: 14; clone size: few; CDR3 protein: CSGRGTWNTGELFF; CDR3 DNA: TGCAGCGGCCGGGGGACATGGAACACCGGGGAGCTGTTTTTT
D gene: NA; V gene: TRBV14; J gene: TRBJ2-7; CDR3 length: 13; clone size: many; CDR3 protein: CASSQDSLGEQYF; CDR3 DNA: TGTGCCAGCAGCCAAGACAGCCTGGGGGAGCAGTACTTC
D gene: NA; V gene: TRBV7-9; J gene: TRBJ2-7; CDR3 length: 13; clone size: many; CDR3 protein: CASSLANSYEQYF; CDR3 DNA: TGTGCCAGCAGCTTAGCGAACTCCTACGAGCAGTACTTC
D gene: NA; V gene: TRBV20-1; J gene: TRBJ2-1; CDR3 length: 12; clone size: many; CDR3 protein: CSVKLSYNEQFF; CDR3 DNA: TGCAGTGTAAAACTCTCCTACAATGAGCAGTTCTTC
D gene: NA; V gene: TRBV7-2; J gene: TRBJ2-7; CDR3 length: 14; clone size: few; CDR3 protein: CASSLWESSYEQYF; CDR3 DNA: TGTGCCAGCAGCTTATGGGAAAGCTCCTACGAGCAGTACTTC
D gene: NA; V gene: TRBV29-1; J gene: TRBJ1-2; CDR3 length: 11; clone size: few; CDR3 protein: CSVRADYGYTF; CDR3 DNA: TGCAGCGTGCGAGCTGACTATGGCTACACCTTC
D gene: NA; V gene: TRBV11-2; J gene: TRBJ2-2; CDR3 length: 18; clone size: NA; CDR3 protein: CASSLDGWGHRNTGELFF; CDR3 DNA: TGTGCCAGCAGCTTAGATGGTTGGGGACACCGGAACACCGGGGAGCTGTTTTTT
D gene: NA; V gene: TRBV4-3; J gene: TRBJ1-1; CDR3 length: 14; clone size: NA; CDR3 protein: CASSGGGVDTEAFF; CDR3 DNA: TGCGCCAGCAGCGGTGGAGGGGTGGACACTGAAGCTTTCTTT
D gene: NA; V gene: TRBV5-1; J gene: TRBJ1-1; CDR3 length: 13; clone size: many; CDR3 protein: CASSFIGDTEAFF; CDR3 DNA: TGCGCCAGCAGCTTTATAGGGGACACTGAAGCTTTCTTT
D gene: NA; V gene: TRBV7-9; J gene: TRBJ1-2; CDR3 length: 16; clone size: few; CDR3 protein: CASSLYSSAANYGYTF; CDR3 DNA: TGTGCCAGCAGCTTATATTCTTCGGCAGCTAACTATGGCTACACCTTC
D gene: NA; V gene: TRBV2; J gene: TRBJ2-5; CDR3 length: 11; clone size: many; CDR3 protein: CASSVRETQYF; CDR3 DNA: TGTGCCAGCAGCGTAAGAGAGACCCAGTACTTC
D gene: NA; V gene: TRBV20-1; J gene: TRBJ2-3; CDR3 length: 12; clone size: NA; CDR3 protein: CSAGLWADTQYF; CDR3 DNA: TGCAGTGCAGGGCTCTGGGCAGATACGCAGTATTTT
D gene: TRBD2; V gene: TRBV20-1; J gene: TRBJ2-7; CDR3 length: 14; clone size: NA; CDR3 protein: CSASPSGLDYEQYF; CDR3 DNA: TGCAGTGCTAGCCCTTCGGGACTAGACTACGAGCAGTACTTC
D gene: NA; V gene: TRBV27; J gene: TRBJ2-1; CDR3 length: 17; clone size: few; CDR3 protein: CASSTPLGGSSYNEQFF; CDR3 DNA: TGTGCCAGCAGTACCCCCCTCGGAGGGAGCTCCTACAATGAGCAGTTCTTC
D gene: TRBD2; V gene: TRBV7-2; J gene: TRBJ2-7; CDR3 length: 15; clone size: many; CDR3 protein: CASSKTSGRNYEQYF; CDR3 DNA: TGTGCCAGCAGCAAGACTAGCGGGAGAAACTACGAGCAGTACTTC
D gene: NA; V gene: TRBV12-3/TRBV12-4; J gene: TRBJ1-5; CDR3 length: 10; clone size: many; CDR3 protein: CASSGPPQHF; CDR3 DNA: TGTGCCAGCAGTGGTCCGCCCCAGCATTTT
D gene: NA; V gene: TRBV20-1; J gene: TRBJ2-5; CDR3 length: 13; clone size: few; CDR3 protein: CSQVGSGQETQYF; CDR3 DNA: TGCAGTCAAGTGGGCAGCGGCCAAGAGACCCAGTACTTC
D gene: NA; V gene: TRBV3-1; J gene: TRBJ2-7; CDR3 length: 14; clone size: many; CDR3 protein: CASSQVGGVYEQYF; CDR3 DNA: TGTGCCAGCAGCCAAGTAGGAGGCGTTTACGAGCAGTACTTC